Following are 20 T cell receptor beta chains from one sample sequenced in a study of cytomegalovirus exposure and HLA in healthy donors. The primer mix had 60 Vbeta and 13 Jbeta primers. Sequenced by immunoSEQ multiplex PCR; TCRdb stores in-frame clones only, minus some. The repertoire holds nearly 110,000 clones, with under 85% as singletons. Sequencing was carried out using PBMCs. These TCRs come from a male donor in good health and CMV-seronegative.

The chain is built from TRBV18 and TRBJ2-1, with 11 nucleotides matching TRBD2. Germline V gene lookup returns CDR1 KGHSH and CDR2 LQKENI. This CDR3 comprises 16 residues. V shed 3 bases and J 5 bases; nucleotides not matched to a gene: 6. The CDR3: CASSPGASGRNNEQFF. The CDR3 DNA reads TGTGCCAGCTCACCGGGGGCTAGCGGGAGGAACAATGAGCAGTTCTTC. The whole variable domain, remainder taken from reference TRBV18 and TRBJ2-1, is NAGVMQNPRHLVRRRGQEARLRCSPMKGHSHVYWYRQLPEEGLKFMVYLQKENIIDESGMPKERFSAEFPKEGPSILRIQQVVRGDSAAYFCASSPGASGRNNEQFFGPGTRLTVL.

The V call is TRBV18, the J call TRBJ2-3; D unclear. CDR1 and CDR2 (germline): KGHSH, LQKENI. Trimming removed 3 bases from V and 2 bases from J, with 6 bases in between. The CDR3 totals 13 residues. The CDR3 DNA follows: TGTGCCAGCTCACCGAGTTCCACAGATACGCAGTATTTT. Amino acid sequence: CASSPSSTDTQYF.

V gene TRBV14 combines with J gene TRBJ1-2; D remains ambiguous. The CDR3 consists of 15 residues. Germline V lookup: CDR1 SGHDN, CDR2 FVKESK. V was pared by 3 bases and J by 5 bases, with 16 bases between. The CDR3 DNA reads as TGTGCCAGCAGCCACCCTAGGACGGGATCTTATGGCTACACCTTC. The encoded protein is CASSHPRTGSYGYTF.

The J gene is TRBJ2-3, the V gene TRBV7-3; D gene ambiguous. Germline CDR1 is SGHTA and CDR2 is FQGTGA. V gave up 2 bases and J gave up 4 bases, with 7 bases separating them. CDR3 length: 13 residues. CDR3 DNA: TGTGCCAGCAGCTTATCACTCGCAGATACGCAGTATTTT. Amino acid sequence: CASSLSLADTQYF.

This clone came up a few times. The chain employs TRBV6-1 and TRBJ1-1; possible D gene TRBD1, 5 bases. V was trimmed by 6 bases and J by 0 bases, leaving 11 bases between them. CDR1 is MNHNS, CDR2 SASEGT, per germline. CDR3 length: 14 residues. The chain's CDR3 is CASRDWGVNTEAFF. CDR3 nucleotides: TGTGCCAGCAGGGATTGGGGGGTGAACACTGAAGCTTTCTTT.

The rearrangement joins TRBV23-1 to TRBJ2-7, with a tentative D call TRBD1 (7 bases). TRBV23-1 is noted as an ORF with a role that remains uncertain. This CDR3 contains 14 residues. The V and J ends lost 8 bases and 4 bases respectively, with 18 bases between them. CDR3 loop: CASPGRTGGYEQYF. For the CDR3, the DNA is TGCGCCAGCCCCGGCAGGACAGGAGGGTACGAGCAGTACTTC.

The rearrangement links TRBV27 to TRBJ1-6; 8 nucleotides line up with TRBD1. Germline CDR1 is MNHEY and CDR2 is SMNVEV (reference sequence). CDR3 length: 19 residues. The ends lost 3 bases at V and 0 bases at J; junction bases unmatched: 10. CDR3 coding DNA: TGTGCCAGCAGTTTCCACACTCCCACAGGGGGCTCCTATAATTCACCCCTCCACTTT. Encoded protein: CASSFHTPTGGSYNSPLHF.

CDR3 nucleotides: TGTGCCAGTACCTTACTTACTAGCGGGAGTAAAGAGCAGTTCTTC. This sequence encodes CASTLLTSGSKEQFF. This sequence joins TRBV19 and TRBJ2-1, with 11 bases identical to TRBD2. The CDR3 spans 15 residues. Germline values: CDR1 LNHDA, CDR2 SQIVND (reference sequence). V dropped 7 bases and J dropped 10; count of bases not matched to a gene: 12. Combining the CDR3 with reference TRBV19 and TRBJ2-1 gives the whole variable domain DGGITQSPKYLFRKEGQNVTLSCEQNLNHDAMYWYRQDPGQGLRLIYYSQIVNDFQKGDIAEGYSVSREKKESFPLTVTSAQKNPTAFYLCASTLLTSGSKEQFFGPGTRLTVL.

The rearrangement joins TRBV4-1 to TRBJ1-1; weak D call: TRBD1 (5 bases). The CDR3 loop spans 12 amino acids. Trimming took 8 bases from V and 2 from J, leaving 9 bases between them. Per germline, CDR1 MGHRA and CDR2 YSYEKL. In nucleotides, the CDR3 is TGCGCCAGCTCGGACATCAACACTGAAGCTTTCTTT. Protein: CASSDINTEAFF.

The rearrangement joins TRBV7-9 to TRBJ2-7, with TRBD2 as a possible D gene (5 bases). Germline lookup yields CDR1 SEHNR and CDR2 FQNEAQ (reference sequence). The CDR3 length is 15 residues. The germline V and J ends were trimmed by 1 base and 4 bases, with 14 bases remaining between them. CDR3 loop: CASSLVMGSSYEQYF. DNA for the CDR3: TGTGCCAGCAGCTTAGTAATGGGGAGTTCTTACGAGCAGTACTTC.

V usage is TRBV28 and J usage is TRBJ2-5, with unresolved D. V was cut by 6 bases and J by 2 bases, with 7 bases left in between. Germline V gene sequence: CDR1 MDHEN, CDR2 SYDVKM. The CDR3 has 12 amino acids. Here the CDR3 reads CASRAEQETQYF. CDR3 sequence (DNA): TGTGCCAGCAGGGCGGAGCAAGAGACCCAGTACTTC.

This chain uses TRBV5-4 with TRBJ2-1; weak D call: TRBD1 (6 bases). The ends were cut back, 0 bases at V and 14 bases at J, with 9 bases in the middle. CDR1 is SGHNT, CDR2 YYREEE, per germline (reference sequence). The CDR3 has 11 amino acids. In nucleotides, the CDR3 is TGTGCCAGCAGCTTGGACAGGGTCAAGTTCTTC. Amino acid sequence: CASSLDRVKFF.

The rearrangement uses TRBV5-1 and TRBJ1-1; 8 positions agree with TRBD1. CDR1 and CDR2 (germline): SGHRS, YFSETQ. The CDR3 is 14 residues long. V shed 2 bases and J 1 base; nucleotides not matched to a gene: 1. CDR3 sequence reads: CASSLGTGNTEAFF. The DNA for the CDR3 is TGCGCCAGCAGCTTAGGGACAGGGAACACTGAAGCTTTCTTT.

The chain joins TRBV18 to TRBJ2-3; D remains ambiguous. Trimming pared 3 bases from V and 6 bases from J, leaving 10 bases between. Germline CDR1 KGHSH, CDR2 LQKENI. There are 13 residues in the CDR3. The CDR3 sequence: CASSPTFTDTQYF. The CDR3 coding sequence is TGTGCCAGCTCACCCACTTTCACGGATACGCAGTATTTT.

The gene calls are TRBV7-9 and TRBJ2-2, with D perhaps TRBD2 (7 bases). CDR1 is SEHNR, CDR2 FQNEAQ, per germline (reference sequence). Trimming left V 7 bases short and J 0 bases short, with 15 bases between. The CDR3 loop spans 16 amino acids. The CDR3 reads CASITGGGANTGELFF. The CDR3 DNA is TGTGCCAGCATCACGGGGGGCGGGGCGAACACCGGGGAGCTGTTTTTT.

The rearrangement joins TRBV7-6 to TRBJ2-5, with 8 bases identical to TRBD1. The last part of the DNA fits TRBJ2-7 better; the J call may be wrong. The CDR3 loop spans 16 amino acids. Germline values: CDR1 SGHVS, CDR2 FNYEAQ. The DNA for the CDR3 is TGTGCCAGCAGTCCCCTCCCACAGGGGGGTACCTACGAGCAGTACTTC. Its protein is CASSPLPQGGTYEQYF.

This chain joins TRBV6-5 and TRBJ1-2; D not resolved. Trimming removed 6 bases at V and 4 bases at J, with 18 bases between. The CDR3 totals 15 residues. Germline CDR1 reads MNHEY; CDR2 reads SVGAGI. CDR3 loop: CASSYGPGFGYGYTF. CDR3 nucleotides: TGTGCCAGCAGCTACGGCCCGGGGTTCGGCTATGGCTACACCTTC.

This clone was detected only a few times. The J gene is TRBJ2-5, the V gene TRBV13; 11 nucleotides line up with TRBD2. CDR1 and CDR2 (germline): PRHDT, FYEKMQ (reference sequence). V lost 0 bases to trimming and J lost 1 base; unmatched junction nucleotides: 7. The CDR3 length is 18 residues. CDR3 in DNA: TGTGCCAGCAGCTTAGGATGGTCTAGCGGGAGGCCCCAAGAGACCCAGTACTTC. Translating gives CASSLGWSSGRPQETQYF.

The V and J genes are TRBV9 and TRBJ2-1; D is uncertain. The germline CDR1 and CDR2 sequences are SGDLS and YYNGEE. Trimming took 1 base from V and 0 from J, leaving 14 bases between them. This CDR3 contains 17 residues. CDR3 region: CASSVIGSQISYNEQFF. The CDR3 nucleotides read TGTGCCAGCAGCGTAATAGGTAGCCAAATCTCCTACAATGAGCAGTTCTTC.

The chain recombines TRBV27 with TRBJ1-5; 8 nucleotides line up with TRBD1. The CDR3 is made up of 14 amino acids. V gave up 0 bases and J gave up 6 bases; unmatched junction bases: 1. Germline CDR1 MNHEY, CDR2 SMNVEV (reference sequence). The CDR3 sequence: CASSLSDRGQPQHF. The CDR3 DNA sequence: TGTGCCAGCAGTTTATCAGACAGGGGTCAGCCCCAGCATTTT.